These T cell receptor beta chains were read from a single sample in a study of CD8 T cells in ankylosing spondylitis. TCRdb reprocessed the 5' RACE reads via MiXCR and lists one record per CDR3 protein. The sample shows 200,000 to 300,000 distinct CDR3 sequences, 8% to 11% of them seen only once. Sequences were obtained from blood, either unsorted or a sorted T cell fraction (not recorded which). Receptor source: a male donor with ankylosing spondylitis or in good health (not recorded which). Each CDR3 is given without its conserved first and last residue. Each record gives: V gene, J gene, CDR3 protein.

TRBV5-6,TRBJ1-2,ASSVGQGYGYT
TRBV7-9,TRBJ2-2,AAPDTANTGELF
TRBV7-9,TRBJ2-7,ASSANPGTGNEQY
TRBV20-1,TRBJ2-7,SARPLVLLDYEQY
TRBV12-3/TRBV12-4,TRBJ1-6,ASSPSNWPLH
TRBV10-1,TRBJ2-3,ASKPRDTDTQY
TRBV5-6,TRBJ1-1,ASSRRSTEAF
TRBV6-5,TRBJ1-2,ASSYSRTGFSDGYT
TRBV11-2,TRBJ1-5,ASSREGNSNQPQH
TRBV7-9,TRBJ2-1,ASSPPSGEAYNEQF
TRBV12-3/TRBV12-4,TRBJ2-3,ASSYTLSGRADTQY
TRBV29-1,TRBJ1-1,SVVRNTEAF
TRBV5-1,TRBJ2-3,ASSLGLPGLAGATDTQY
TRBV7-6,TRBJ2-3,ASSPLARRATDTQY
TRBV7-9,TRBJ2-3,ASSLSGATTDTQY
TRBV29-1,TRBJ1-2,SGGEVGYGYT
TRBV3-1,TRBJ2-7,ASSQGLDSYEQY
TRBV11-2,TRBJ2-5,ASSFTLAGAAETQY
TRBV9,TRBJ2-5,ASSVGDGSLGTQY
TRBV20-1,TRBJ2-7,SASGGEADYEQY
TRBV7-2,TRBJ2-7,ASSLEGGTIYEQY
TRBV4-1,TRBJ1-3,ASSQPGGGPSSGNTIY
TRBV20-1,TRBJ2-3,SASGGGEAVGDTQY
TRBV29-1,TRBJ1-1,SVELGSVHAEAF
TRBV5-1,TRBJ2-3,ASSLASGGTDTQY
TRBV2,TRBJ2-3,AGLETSGGVDTQY
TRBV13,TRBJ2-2,ASSPEALAGVGELF
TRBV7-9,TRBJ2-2,ASSSQMQRTGELF
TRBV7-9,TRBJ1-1,ASRRDVLNTEAF
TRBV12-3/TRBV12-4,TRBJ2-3,ASSFSRPAAGTDTQY
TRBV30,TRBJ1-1,AWRGHTWTEAF
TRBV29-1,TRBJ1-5,SVEGDRGQPQH
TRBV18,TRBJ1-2,ASSDLGSDYGYT
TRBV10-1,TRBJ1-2,ASSESKRIGYT
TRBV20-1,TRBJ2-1,SARVRVVGGNEQF
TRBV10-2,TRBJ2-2,AGKTGTNTGELF
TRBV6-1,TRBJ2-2,ASSVAWRRGTGELF
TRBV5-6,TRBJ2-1,ASNKRTSGKLDEQF
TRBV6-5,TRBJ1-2,ASSSGSYGYT
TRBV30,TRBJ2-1,AWSVVGNEQF
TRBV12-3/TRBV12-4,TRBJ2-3,ASSFQDRGGTDTQY
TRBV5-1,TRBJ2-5,ASSLTRTGEETQY
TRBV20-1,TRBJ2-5,SARVPGLAGEETQY
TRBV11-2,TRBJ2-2,ASSPVPGQGANTGELF
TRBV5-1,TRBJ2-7,ASSGIALAGGTYEQY
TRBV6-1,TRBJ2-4,ASSPLGRLAKNIQY
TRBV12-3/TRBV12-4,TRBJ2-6,ASSLGQEAVLT
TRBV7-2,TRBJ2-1,ASSYYRNEQF
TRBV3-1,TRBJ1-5,ASSQMRNQPQH
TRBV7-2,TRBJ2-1,ASSLGTGENEQF
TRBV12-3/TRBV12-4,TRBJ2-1,ASSNTQTGWAF
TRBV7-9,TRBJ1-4,ASSPPGRTNEKLF
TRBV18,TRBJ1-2,ASSPDRGSYGYT
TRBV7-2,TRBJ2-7,ASSLWRGATYEQY
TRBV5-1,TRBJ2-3,ASRREEDTQY
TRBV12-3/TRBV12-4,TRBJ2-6,ASSSGGPGANVLT
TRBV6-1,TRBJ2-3,ASPRGDTQY
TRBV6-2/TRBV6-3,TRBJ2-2,ASTAGRVNTGELF
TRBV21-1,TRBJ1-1,ASSKGLKRDRNTEAF